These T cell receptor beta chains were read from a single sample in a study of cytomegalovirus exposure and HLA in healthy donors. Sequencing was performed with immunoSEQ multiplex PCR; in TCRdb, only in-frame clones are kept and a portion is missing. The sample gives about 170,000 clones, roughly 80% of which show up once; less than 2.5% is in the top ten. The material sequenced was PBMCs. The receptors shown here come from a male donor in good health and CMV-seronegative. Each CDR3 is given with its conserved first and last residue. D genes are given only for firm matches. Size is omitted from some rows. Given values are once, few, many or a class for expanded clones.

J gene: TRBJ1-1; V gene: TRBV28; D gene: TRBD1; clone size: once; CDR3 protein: CASSPATGGWAEAFF; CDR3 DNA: TGTGCCAGCAGTCCCGCAACAGGGGGCTGGGCCGAAGCTTTCTTT
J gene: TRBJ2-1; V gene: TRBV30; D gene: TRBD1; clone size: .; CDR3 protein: CAYSRDRPRKQFF; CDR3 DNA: TGTGCCTACTCGAGGGACAGGCCGCGGAAACAGTTCTTC
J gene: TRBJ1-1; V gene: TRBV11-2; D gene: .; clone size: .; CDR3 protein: CASSFSYTEAFF; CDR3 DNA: TGTGCCAGCAGTTTTAGTTACACTGAAGCTTTCTTT
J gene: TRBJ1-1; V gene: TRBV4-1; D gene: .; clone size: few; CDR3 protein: CASSPNRLGRPEAFF; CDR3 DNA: TGCGCCAGCAGCCCAAACAGGTTAGGGAGGCCTGAAGCTTTCTTT
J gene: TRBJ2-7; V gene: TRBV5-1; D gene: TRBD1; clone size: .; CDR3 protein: CASSLATGATEQYF; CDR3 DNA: TGCGCCAGCAGCTTGGCGACAGGGGCTACCGAGCAGTACTTC
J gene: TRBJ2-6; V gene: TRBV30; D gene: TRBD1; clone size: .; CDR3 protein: CACGTAGANVLTF; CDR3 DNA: TGTGCCTGCGGGACAGCTGGGGCCAACGTCCTGACTTTC
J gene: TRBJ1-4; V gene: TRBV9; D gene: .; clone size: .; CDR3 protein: CASSPVSTNEKLFF; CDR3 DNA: TGTGCCAGCAGCCCCGTGTCGACTAATGAAAAACTGTTTTTT
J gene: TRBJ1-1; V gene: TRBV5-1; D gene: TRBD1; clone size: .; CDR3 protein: CASSFRQGSGTEAFF; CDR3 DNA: TGCGCCAGCAGCTTTAGACAGGGCTCGGGTACTGAAGCTTTCTTT
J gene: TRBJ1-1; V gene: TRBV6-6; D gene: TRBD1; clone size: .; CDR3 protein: CASTTGQGNTEAFF; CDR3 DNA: TGTGCCAGCACCACCGGACAGGGGAACACTGAAGCTTTCTTT
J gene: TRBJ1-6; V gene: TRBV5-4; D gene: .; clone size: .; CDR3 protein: CASSLGRNSPLHF; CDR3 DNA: TGTGCCAGCAGCTTGGGGCGGAATTCACCCCTCCACTTT
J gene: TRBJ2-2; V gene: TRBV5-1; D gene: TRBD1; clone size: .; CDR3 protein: CASSLDRGDTGELFF; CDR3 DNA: TGCGCCAGCAGCTTGGACAGGGGGGACACCGGGGAGCTGTTTTTT
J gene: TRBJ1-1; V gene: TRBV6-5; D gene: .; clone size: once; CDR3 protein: CASSLPGGTEAFF; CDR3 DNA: TGTGCCAGCAGCCTCCCCGGGGGCACTGAAGCTTTCTTT
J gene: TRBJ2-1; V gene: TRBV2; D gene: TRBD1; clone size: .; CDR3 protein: CASSETGGKSYNEQFF; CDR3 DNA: TGTGCCAGCAGCGAAACAGGGGGCAAGTCCTACAATGAGCAGTTCTTC
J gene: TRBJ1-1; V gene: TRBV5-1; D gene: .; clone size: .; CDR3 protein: CASSLGGGTEAFF; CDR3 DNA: TGCGCCAGCAGCTTGGGAGGAGGCACTGAAGCTTTCTTT
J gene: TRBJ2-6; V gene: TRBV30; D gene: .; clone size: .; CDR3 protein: CAWSDGGSGANVLTF; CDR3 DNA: TGTGCCTGGAGCGACGGGGGTTCCGGGGCCAACGTCCTGACTTTC
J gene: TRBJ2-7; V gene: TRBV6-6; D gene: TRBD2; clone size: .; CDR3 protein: CASSYLAGGREQYF; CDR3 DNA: TGTGCCAGCAGTTACTTAGCGGGTGGGCGCGAGCAGTACTTC
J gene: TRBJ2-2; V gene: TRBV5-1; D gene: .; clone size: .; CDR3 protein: CASSPLTGELFF; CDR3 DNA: TGCGCCAGCAGCCCGTTAACCGGGGAGCTGTTTTTT
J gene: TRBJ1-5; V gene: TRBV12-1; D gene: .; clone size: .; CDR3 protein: CASSFFDRGRRPQHF; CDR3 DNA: TGTGCCAGCAGCTTCTTCGACAGGGGGAGGCGGCCCCAGCATTTT
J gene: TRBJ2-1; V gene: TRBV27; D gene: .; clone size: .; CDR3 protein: CASSLYTETSSYNEQFF; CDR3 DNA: TGTGCCAGCAGTTTATATACAGAAACTAGCTCCTACAATGAGCAGTTCTTC
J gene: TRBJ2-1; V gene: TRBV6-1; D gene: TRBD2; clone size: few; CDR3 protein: CASSEARWVAGANNEQFF; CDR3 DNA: TGTGCCAGCAGTGAAGCCCGGTGGGTAGCGGGGGCCAACAATGAGCAGTTCTTC
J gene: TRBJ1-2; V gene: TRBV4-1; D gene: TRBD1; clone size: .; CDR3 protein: CASSHPDRNYGYTF; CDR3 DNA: TGCGCCAGCAGCCACCCGGACAGGAACTATGGCTACACCTTC
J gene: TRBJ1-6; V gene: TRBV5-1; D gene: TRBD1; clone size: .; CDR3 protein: CASSRGQEVNSPLHF; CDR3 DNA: TGCGCCAGCAGCCGGGGACAGGAGGTTAATTCACCCCTCCACTTT
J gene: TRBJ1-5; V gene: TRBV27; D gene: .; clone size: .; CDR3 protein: CASSGGGYQPQHF; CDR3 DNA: TGTGCCAGCAGTGGCGGCGGTTATCAGCCCCAGCATTTT
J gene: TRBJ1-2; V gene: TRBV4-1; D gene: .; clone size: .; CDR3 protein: CASSQVASWGASYGYTF; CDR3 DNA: TGCGCCAGCAGCCAAGTGGCTAGTTGGGGAGCCTCTTATGGCTACACCTTC
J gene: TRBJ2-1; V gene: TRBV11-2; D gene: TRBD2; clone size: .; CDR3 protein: CASSPGGRRTSGGAGEQFF; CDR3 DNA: TGTGCCAGCAGCCCCGGAGGCAGGAGAACTAGCGGGGGGGCCGGTGAGCAGTTCTTC
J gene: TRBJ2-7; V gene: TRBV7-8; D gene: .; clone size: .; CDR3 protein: CASSLVLNPYYEQYF; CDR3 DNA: TGTGCCAGCAGCTTAGTACTAAACCCATACTACGAGCAGTACTTC
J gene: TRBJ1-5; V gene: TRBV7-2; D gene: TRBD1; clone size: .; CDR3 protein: CASSPQGGYNQPQHF; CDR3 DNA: TGTGCCAGCAGCCCTCAGGGGGGTTATAATCAGCCCCAGCATTTT
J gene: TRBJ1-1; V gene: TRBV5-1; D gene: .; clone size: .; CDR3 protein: CASSPGLHTEAFF; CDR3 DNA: TGCGCCAGCAGCCCAGGACTACACACTGAAGCTTTCTTT
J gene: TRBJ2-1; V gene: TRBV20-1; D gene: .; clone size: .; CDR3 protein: CSGRGVHEQFF; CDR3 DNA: TGCAGTGGGCGCGGGGTCCATGAGCAGTTCTTC
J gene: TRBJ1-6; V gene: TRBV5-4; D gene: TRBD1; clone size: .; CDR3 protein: CASSPTGGAPLHF; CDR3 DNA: TGTGCCAGCAGCCCGACAGGGGGCGCACCCCTCCACTTT
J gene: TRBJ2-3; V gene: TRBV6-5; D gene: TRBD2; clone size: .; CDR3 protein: CASSPGGGSTDTQYF; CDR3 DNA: TGTGCCAGCAGCCCGGGGGGGGGAAGCACAGATACGCAGTATTTT
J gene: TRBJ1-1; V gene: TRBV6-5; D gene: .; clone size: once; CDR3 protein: CASSYKEGQYTEAFF; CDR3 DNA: TGTGCCAGCAGTTACAAGGAGGGGCAATACACTGAAGCTTTCTTT
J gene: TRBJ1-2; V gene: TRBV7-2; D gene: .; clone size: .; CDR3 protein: CASSWLGDGYTF; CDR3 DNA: TGTGCCAGCAGCTGGCTAGGGGATGGCTACACCTTC
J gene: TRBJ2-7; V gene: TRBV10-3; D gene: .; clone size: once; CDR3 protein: CAIAGSSYEQYF; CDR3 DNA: TGTGCCATCGCCGGTAGCTCCTACGAGCAGTACTTC
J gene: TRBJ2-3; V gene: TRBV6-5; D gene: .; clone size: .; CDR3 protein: CASRSGGRKDTQYF; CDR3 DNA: TGTGCCAGCAGGAGCGGCGGACGGAAAGATACGCAGTATTTT
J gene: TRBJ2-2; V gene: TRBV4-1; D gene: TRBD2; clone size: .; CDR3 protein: CASGRSGGRGELFF; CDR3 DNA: TGCGCCAGCGGACGATCGGGAGGGCGCGGGGAGCTGTTTTTT
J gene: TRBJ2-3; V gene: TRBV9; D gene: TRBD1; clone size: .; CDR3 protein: CASSVAAQGTDTQYF; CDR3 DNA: TGTGCCAGCAGCGTAGCGGCACAGGGGACAGATACGCAGTATTTT
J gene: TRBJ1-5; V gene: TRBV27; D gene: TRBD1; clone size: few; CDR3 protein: CASSRDRGNQPQHF; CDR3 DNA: TGTGCCAGCTCGAGGGACAGGGGAAATCAGCCCCAGCATTTT
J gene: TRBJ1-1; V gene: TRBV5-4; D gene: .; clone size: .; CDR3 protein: CASSFPNLGGKAFF; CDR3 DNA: TGTGCCAGCAGCTTTCCTAATTTAGGGGGAAAAGCTTTCTTT
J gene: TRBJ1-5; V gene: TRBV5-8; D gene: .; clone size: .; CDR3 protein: CASIHRVGNQPQHF; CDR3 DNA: TGTGCCAGCATCCACAGGGTCGGCAATCAGCCCCAGCATTTT
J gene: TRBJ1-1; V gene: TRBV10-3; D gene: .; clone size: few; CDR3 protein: CAITKDIRAEAFF; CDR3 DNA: TGTGCCATCACCAAGGATATCAGGGCTGAAGCTTTCTTT
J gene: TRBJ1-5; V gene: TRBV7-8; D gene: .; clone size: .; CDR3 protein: CASSLESGDQPQHF; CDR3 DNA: TGTGCCAGCAGCTTAGAATCAGGGGATCAGCCCCAGCATTTT
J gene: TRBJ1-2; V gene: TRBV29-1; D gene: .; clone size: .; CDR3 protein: CSVEFQGYGYTF; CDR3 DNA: TGCAGCGTTGAGTTTCAGGGTTATGGCTACACCTTC
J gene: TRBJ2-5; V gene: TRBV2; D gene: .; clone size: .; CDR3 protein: CASSEPPGHQETQYF; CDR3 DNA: TGTGCCAGCAGTGAGCCACCGGGACATCAAGAGACCCAGTACTTC
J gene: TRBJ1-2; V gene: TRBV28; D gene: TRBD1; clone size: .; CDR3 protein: CASSLMGQGQEGYTF; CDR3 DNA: TGTGCCAGCAGTTTAATGGGACAGGGCCAAGAGGGCTACACCTTC
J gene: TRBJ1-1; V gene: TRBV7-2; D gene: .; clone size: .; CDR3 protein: CASSLYGSGEAFF; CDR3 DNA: TGTGCCAGCAGCTTATACGGCTCGGGAGAAGCTTTCTTT
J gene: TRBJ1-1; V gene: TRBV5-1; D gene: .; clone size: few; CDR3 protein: CASSFSGVNTEAFF; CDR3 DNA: TGCGCCAGCAGCTTCAGCGGGGTGAACACTGAAGCTTTCTTT
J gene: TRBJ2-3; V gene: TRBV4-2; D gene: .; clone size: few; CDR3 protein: CASSYRLSTDTQYF; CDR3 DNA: TGTGCCAGCAGCTACCGACTGAGCACAGATACGCAGTATTTT
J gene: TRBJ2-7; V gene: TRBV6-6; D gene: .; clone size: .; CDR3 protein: CASKFGEASGQYF; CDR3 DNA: TGTGCCAGCAAATTCGGGGAGGCTAGTGGGCAGTACTTC
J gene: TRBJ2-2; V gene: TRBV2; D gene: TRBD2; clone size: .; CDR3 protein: CASIRTSGDGELFF; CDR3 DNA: TGTGCCAGCATTCGGACTAGCGGGGACGGGGAGCTGTTTTTT
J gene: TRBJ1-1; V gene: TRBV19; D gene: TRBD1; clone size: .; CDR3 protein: CASSLGTENTEAFF; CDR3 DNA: TGTGCCAGTAGTTTGGGGACAGAGAACACTGAAGCTTTCTTT
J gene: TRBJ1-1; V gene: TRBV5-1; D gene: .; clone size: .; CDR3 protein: CASSLALGEDTEAFF; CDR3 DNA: TGCGCCAGCAGCTTGGCCTTAGGGGAGGACACTGAAGCTTTCTTT
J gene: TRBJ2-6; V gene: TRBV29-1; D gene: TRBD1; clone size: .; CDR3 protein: CSVVGQGTGANVLTF; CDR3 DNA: TGCAGCGTTGTGGGACAGGGTACTGGAGCCAACGTCCTGACTTTC